Listed below are T cell receptor beta chains from one sample, sequenced in a study of blood T cell repertoires in COVID-19. TCRdb's table, derived via immunoSEQ multiplex PCR, lists solely in-frame clones and lacks some. The sample lists over 200,000 clones, roughly 90% occurring once. The specimen was PBMCs or T cells enriched from blood (not recorded which). The receptors come from a middle-aged man who had recovered from COVID-19. CDR3s include the opening cysteine and the closing phenylalanine or tryptophan. Each record gives: V gene, D gene, J gene, clone size, CDR3 protein, CDR3 DNA. D genes are given only for firm matches. Some rows mark clone size as missing; the rest say once, few, many or name a class of expanded clone.

>TRBV29-1|TRBD1|TRBJ1-1|.
CSLRTGGSRGEAFF
TGCAGCCTTCGGACAGGGGGAAGTAGGGGGGAAGCTTTCTTT
>TRBV18|.|TRBJ2-7|.
CASTIGQTYEQYF
TGTGCCAGTACCATTGGACAGACCTACGAGCAGTACTTC
>TRBV28|.|TRBJ1-5|few
CASSLSGRSNQPQHF
TGTGCCAGCAGTTTATCTGGGCGTAGCAATCAGCCCCAGCATTTT
>TRBV4-1|TRBD1|TRBJ1-2|.
CASSHRDRRDYGYTF
TGCGCCAGCAGCCATCGGGACAGGCGAGACTATGGCTACACCTTC
>TRBV11-1|.|TRBJ2-5|.
CASSTARHQYQETQYF
TGTGCCAGCAGCACGGCGAGACACCAGTACCAAGAGACCCAGTACTTC
>TRBV6-6|TRBD1|TRBJ1-6|.
CASSYRSRTGLSPLHF
TGTGCCAGCAGTTACCGGTCTCGGACAGGGCTTTCACCCCTCCACTTT
>TRBV7-9|.|TRBJ2-1|once
CASTNTGGSYNEQFF
TGTGCCAGCACCAATACCGGTGGTTCCTACAATGAGCAGTTCTTC
>TRBV2|TRBD2|TRBJ2-1|.
CASSQTSGSVNEQFF
TGTGCCAGCAGTCAAACTAGCGGGAGTGTTAATGAGCAGTTCTTC
>TRBV28|TRBD1|TRBJ2-7|.
CASGEDQTGVEQYF
TGTGCCAGCGGAGAAGATCAGACAGGGGTAGAGCAGTACTTC
>TRBV7-3|TRBD2|TRBJ2-1|.
CASSSSGGANEQFF
TGTGCCAGCAGCTCTAGCGGGGGGGCCAATGAGCAGTTCTTC
>TRBV9|TRBD1|TRBJ1-1|.
CASSVGQGRTEAFF
TGTGCCAGCAGCGTAGGACAGGGGAGGACTGAAGCTTTCTTT
>TRBV19|TRBD1|TRBJ1-4|.
CASRSTGGRNEKLFF
TGTGCCAGTAGATCGACAGGGGGTAGAAATGAAAAACTGTTTTTT
>TRBV7-2|.|TRBJ2-3|.
CASSLAVGGTDTQYF
TGTGCCAGCAGCTTGGCGGTAGGGGGCACAGATACGCAGTATTTT